These T cell receptor beta chains were read from a single sample in a study of cytomegalovirus exposure and HLA in healthy donors. Measured with immunoSEQ multiplex PCR; TCRdb has only the in-frame clones, and not every one. The data show over 150,000 clones, 80% seen once. The sample consisted of PBMCs. The receptors stem from a man under 40 in good health and CMV-seropositive. CDR3s include the opening cysteine and the closing phenylalanine or tryptophan. Each record gives: CDR3 DNA, CDR3 protein, J gene, D gene, clone size, V gene. D genes are given only for firm matches. Not all rows give a size; the values are once, few, many and, for expanded clones, a class.

CDR3 DNA: TGTGCCAGCAGAGCGGACAGGGTTCTGGGCTACACCTTC
CDR3 protein: CASRADRVLGYTF
J gene: TRBJ1-2
D gene: TRBD1
clone size: NA
V gene: TRBV2

CDR3 DNA: TGTGCCAGCAGCCAAGATCCCGGACAGGGTGCCATAAGGGCTGGGGCCAACGTCCTGACTTTC
CDR3 protein: CASSQDPGQGAIRAGANVLTF
J gene: TRBJ2-6
D gene: TRBD1
clone size: NA
V gene: TRBV4-2

CDR3 DNA: TGTGCCAGCAGCTTTCGACTAGCGGTAAACAATGAGCAGTTCTTC
CDR3 protein: CASSFRLAVNNEQFF
J gene: TRBJ2-1
D gene: TRBD2
clone size: NA
V gene: TRBV7-9

CDR3 DNA: TGTGCCAGCAGCCCAGGACAGGGCAGCAATCAGCCCCAGCATTTT
CDR3 protein: CASSPGQGSNQPQHF
J gene: TRBJ1-5
D gene: TRBD1
clone size: NA
V gene: TRBV7-9

CDR3 DNA: TGTGCCAGCAGCTTAGATCTGAGGGATTACTACGAGCAGTACTTC
CDR3 protein: CASSLDLRDYYEQYF
J gene: TRBJ2-7
D gene: NA
clone size: NA
V gene: TRBV11-2

CDR3 DNA: TGCGCCAGCAGCCCCGCTTCTAGCGGGGGGCCTATCTACGAGCAGTACTTC
CDR3 protein: CASSPASSGGPIYEQYF
J gene: TRBJ2-7
D gene: TRBD2
clone size: NA
V gene: TRBV4-1

CDR3 DNA: TGCGCCAGCAGCGCAGAACCGACCAGGGAGACCCAGTACTTC
CDR3 protein: CASSAEPTRETQYF
J gene: TRBJ2-5
D gene: NA
clone size: once
V gene: TRBV5-1

CDR3 DNA: TGTGCCAGCAGCGGAGGACCTTCCACTGAAGCTTTCTTT
CDR3 protein: CASSGGPSTEAFF
J gene: TRBJ1-1
D gene: NA
clone size: NA
V gene: TRBV7-3

CDR3 DNA: TGTGCCAGCAGGACAGGGGGCTACACTGAAGCTTTCTTT
CDR3 protein: CASRTGGYTEAFF
J gene: TRBJ1-1
D gene: TRBD1
clone size: once
V gene: TRBV27

CDR3 DNA: TGTGCCAGCAGCTTAATCGCAACTAATGAAAAACTGTTTTTT
CDR3 protein: CASSLIATNEKLFF
J gene: TRBJ1-4
D gene: NA
clone size: NA
V gene: TRBV7-2

CDR3 DNA: TGTGCCAGCAGCCCCCCTAGCACAGATACGCAGTATTTT
CDR3 protein: CASSPPSTDTQYF
J gene: TRBJ2-3
D gene: NA
clone size: NA
V gene: TRBV13

CDR3 DNA: TGCGCCAGCAGCTTGCGTGAGGGAGGTGGTGAAAAACTGTTTTTT
CDR3 protein: CASSLREGGGEKLFF
J gene: TRBJ1-4
D gene: NA
clone size: NA
V gene: TRBV5-1

CDR3 DNA: TGCGCCAGCAGAAGCGGGAGGGCTTCAGATGAGCAGTTCTTC
CDR3 protein: CASRSGRASDEQFF
J gene: TRBJ2-1
D gene: TRBD2
clone size: NA
V gene: TRBV4-1

CDR3 DNA: TGTGCCTGGAGTGGACTAGCGGGTAACACCGGGGAGCTGTTTTTT
CDR3 protein: CAWSGLAGNTGELFF
J gene: TRBJ2-2
D gene: TRBD2
clone size: NA
V gene: TRBV30

CDR3 DNA: TGTGCCAGCAGGGTTACCCTAGCGGGAAAAGCGTACGAGCAGTACTTC
CDR3 protein: CASRVTLAGKAYEQYF
J gene: TRBJ2-7
D gene: TRBD2
clone size: NA
V gene: TRBV2

CDR3 DNA: TGCAGCGTCAGACTCCGGGACAGGCGGCAGGGGGGAGCTTTCTTT
CDR3 protein: CSVRLRDRRQGGAFF
J gene: TRBJ1-1
D gene: TRBD1
clone size: NA
V gene: TRBV29-1

CDR3 DNA: TGTGCCAGCAGCTCTCAGCGGGAGGGCCGGCTTGAGCAGTTCTTC
CDR3 protein: CASSSQREGRLEQFF
J gene: TRBJ2-1
D gene: TRBD2
clone size: NA
V gene: TRBV11-2

CDR3 DNA: TGCGCCAGCAGCCAAGGCCAGACTGGGGCCAACGTCCTGACTTTC
CDR3 protein: CASSQGQTGANVLTF
J gene: TRBJ2-6
D gene: NA
clone size: NA
V gene: TRBV4-1

CDR3 DNA: TGTGCCAGCAGTGGAGATAACACTGAAGCTTTCTTT
CDR3 protein: CASSGDNTEAFF
J gene: TRBJ1-1
D gene: NA
clone size: few
V gene: TRBV6-1

CDR3 DNA: TGCGCCAGCAGCATAGACAGGGGGTCTGGAAACACCATATATTTT
CDR3 protein: CASSIDRGSGNTIYF
J gene: TRBJ1-3
D gene: TRBD1
clone size: few
V gene: TRBV5-1

CDR3 DNA: TGTGCCAGCAGCTTGGGCAGACTCCCGGGGGAGCAGTACTTC
CDR3 protein: CASSLGRLPGEQYF
J gene: TRBJ2-7
D gene: NA
clone size: NA
V gene: TRBV5-6

CDR3 DNA: TGTGCCAGCAGTGAATGGGGAGGTGGACAGGGATTCAATGAGCAGTTCTTC
CDR3 protein: CASSEWGGGQGFNEQFF
J gene: TRBJ2-1
D gene: TRBD1
clone size: NA
V gene: TRBV6-1

CDR3 DNA: TGTGCCAGCAACGCGGAGGGAAACACCATATATTTT
CDR3 protein: CASNAEGNTIYF
J gene: TRBJ1-3
D gene: NA
clone size: NA
V gene: TRBV11-3

CDR3 DNA: TGTGCCAGCAGAACACCCACAGGGGGCGGCTATGGCTACGCCTTC
CDR3 protein: CASRTPTGGGYGYAF
J gene: TRBJ1-2
D gene: TRBD1
clone size: NA
V gene: TRBV28

CDR3 DNA: TGCGCCAGCAGCCCTACGGGACAGGCCTCCTACGAGCAGTACTTC
CDR3 protein: CASSPTGQASYEQYF
J gene: TRBJ2-7
D gene: TRBD1
clone size: NA
V gene: TRBV4-1

CDR3 DNA: TGTGCCAGCAGCCGTGCGGACAGCAACTATGGCTACACCTTC
CDR3 protein: CASSRADSNYGYTF
J gene: TRBJ1-2
D gene: NA
clone size: NA
V gene: TRBV11-2

CDR3 DNA: TGCGCCAGCAGCCAAGATCCGGGAGGCGGTTCCTACAATGAGCAGTTCTTC
CDR3 protein: CASSQDPGGGSYNEQFF
J gene: TRBJ2-1
D gene: TRBD2
clone size: NA
V gene: TRBV4-1

CDR3 DNA: TGTGCCAGCAGCTACACCTTGGCGCCGGGGGAGACCCAGTACTTC
CDR3 protein: CASSYTLAPGETQYF
J gene: TRBJ2-5
D gene: NA
clone size: NA
V gene: TRBV9

CDR3 DNA: TGCGCCAGCAGCTTAACAGGGGAATATGGCTACACCTTC
CDR3 protein: CASSLTGEYGYTF
J gene: TRBJ1-2
D gene: TRBD1
clone size: NA
V gene: TRBV5-1

CDR3 DNA: TGTGCCAGCCAGGTTGGATATAATTCACCCCTCCACTTT
CDR3 protein: CASQVGYNSPLHF
J gene: TRBJ1-6
D gene: NA
clone size: NA
V gene: TRBV14

CDR3 DNA: TGCGCCACAAATCTAGCGGGCCCATACAATGAGCAGTTCTTC
CDR3 protein: CATNLAGPYNEQFF
J gene: TRBJ2-1
D gene: TRBD2
clone size: NA
V gene: TRBV10-2

CDR3 DNA: TGCGCCAGCAGCTCCGACAAGAATAATTCACCCCTCCACTTT
CDR3 protein: CASSSDKNNSPLHF
J gene: TRBJ1-6
D gene: NA
clone size: NA
V gene: TRBV5-1

CDR3 DNA: TGTGCCACCATCTTAGGACCGGGGACAAATTCACCCCTCCACTTT
CDR3 protein: CATILGPGTNSPLHF
J gene: TRBJ1-6
D gene: NA
clone size: NA
V gene: TRBV15

CDR3 DNA: TGTGCCACCAGCAGAGGGGGCCTAGCGGGAGTTTATTTGGAGACCCAGTACTTC
CDR3 protein: CATSRGGLAGVYLETQYF
J gene: TRBJ2-5
D gene: TRBD2
clone size: once
V gene: TRBV15

CDR3 DNA: TGTGCCAGCAGTGGGCCGAGACTAGCGGACGGGGAGCTGTTTTTT
CDR3 protein: CASSGPRLADGELFF
J gene: TRBJ2-2
D gene: TRBD2
clone size: NA
V gene: TRBV2

CDR3 DNA: TGCGCCAGCAGCCAAGACCCGGGACAGGTTCGTGGCTACACCTTC
CDR3 protein: CASSQDPGQVRGYTF
J gene: TRBJ1-2
D gene: TRBD1
clone size: NA
V gene: TRBV4-3

CDR3 DNA: TGTGCCACCAAGGGGGATTCACCCCTCCACTTT
CDR3 protein: CATKGDSPLHF
J gene: TRBJ1-6
D gene: NA
clone size: NA
V gene: TRBV15

CDR3 DNA: TGTGCCAGCAGTGCGTCACTAGCGGGATCCGACACCGGGGAGCTGTTTTTT
CDR3 protein: CASSASLAGSDTGELFF
J gene: TRBJ2-2
D gene: TRBD2
clone size: few
V gene: TRBV28

CDR3 DNA: TGTGCCAGCAGCTTAGATGGCTCAGATACGCAGTATTTT
CDR3 protein: CASSLDGSDTQYF
J gene: TRBJ2-3
D gene: NA
clone size: NA
V gene: TRBV11-2

CDR3 DNA: TGTGCCAGCAGCACGCCGGGCGTCGGGACAGGGGGACTGAAGGCTCAGCCCCAGCATTTT
CDR3 protein: CASSTPGVGTGGLKAQPQHF
J gene: TRBJ1-5
D gene: NA
clone size: NA
V gene: TRBV21-1